What follows describes a single T cell receptor beta chain. Its target is not known. Profiling relied on immunoSEQ multiplex PCR, and the TCRdb table lists in-frame clones only, not all of them. The data hold fewer than 8,000 clones, with 80% observed a single time. Described time point: 2015-2016 season, 7 days after influenza vaccination. Each time point used about 40 to 100 mL of blood. This specimen belongs to a study of follicular helper T cells after annual influenza vaccination. Study results and caveats: Recurrent ICOS+CD38+ cTfh clonotypes included tetramer and AIM influenza-specific ones. ICOS+CD38+ cTfh clonality change tracked circulating plasmablast frequency change. ICOS-CD38- cTfh most often held earlier Day 7 ICOS+CD38+ clones.

This sample comprised CXCR5- memory CD4+ T cells sorted from blood, obtained 7 days after influenza vaccination. This clonotype was sampled from an adult who received the influenza vaccine.

The CDR3 loop reads CASSLEGTGELFF. The CDR3 DNA sequence: TGCGCCAGCAGCTTAGAGGGGACCGGGGAGCTGTTTTTT. The chain combines TRBV5-1 with TRBJ2-2, with D tentatively TRBD1 or TRBD2 (5 bases each). With 2 bases removed from V and 5 bases from J, the gap between germline ends came to 7 bases. This CDR3 is built from 13 residues. Germline CDR1 and CDR2: SGHRS and YFSETQ.